The 5 T cell receptor beta chains below come from one sample, sequenced in a study of blood T cell repertoires in COVID-19. Libraries were prepared by immunoSEQ multiplex PCR; TCRdb keeps only in-frame clonotypes and omits some of them. The sample carries tens of thousands of clones, approximately 80% recorded once. The specimen sequenced was peripheral blood. These receptors originate from a woman aged 60-70 years with acute or convalescent COVID-19.

V gene TRBV3-1 (or the pseudogene TRBV3-2) combines with J gene TRBJ2-7, with a tentative D call TRBD1 (6 bases). Trimming pared 2 bases from V and 2 bases from J, leaving 10 bases between. Germline CDR1 and CDR2: LGHDT and YNNKEL (reference sequence). The CDR3 totals 14 residues. The CDR3 loop reads CASSQPDRTYEQYF. The CDR3 DNA reads as TGTGCCAGCAGCCAACCAGACAGGACCTACGAGCAGTACTTC.

J is TRBJ1-2 and V is TRBV28; TRBD1 aligns across 7 bases. Trimming at V came to 7 bases and at J to 7 bases, leaving 6 bases not matched to a gene. CDR3 length: 12 residues. Germline assignment: CDR1 MDHEN and CDR2 SYDVKM. CDR3 nucleotide sequence: TGTGCCAGCACTGACAGGGACCGTGGCTACACCTTC. It encodes CASTDRDRGYTF.

This clone came up once. The CDR3 sequence is CASNQQGLANYGYTF. The CDR3 DNA is TGTGCCAGCAACCAACAGGGGCTTGCTAACTATGGCTACACCTTC. The V and J genes are TRBV2 and TRBJ1-2, with 7 bases identical to TRBD1. Germline CDR1 SNHLY, CDR2 FYNNEI. The length of the CDR3 is 15 residues. The ends lost 7 bases at V and 0 bases at J; junction bases unmatched: 8.

The CDR3 loop is CASSLNSGRAVNEQFF. The CDR3 DNA is TGTGCCAGCAGCCTAAATAGCGGGAGGGCCGTGAATGAGCAGTTCTTC. The gene calls are TRBV3-1 (or the pseudogene TRBV3-2) and TRBJ2-1; 11 positions match TRBD2. Trimming took 4 bases from V and 7 from J; bases not matched to a gene: 9. This CDR3 region has 16 residues. The germline V gene has CDR1 LGHDT and CDR2 YNNKEL (reference sequence).

The V gene is TRBV28, the J gene TRBJ1-1; a weak D match, TRBD1 (5 bases). The germline V gene encodes CDR1 MDHEN and CDR2 SYDVKM. Trimming cost V 6 bases and J 4 bases, with 12 bases left between them. The length of the CDR3 is 13 residues. As DNA, the CDR3 is TGTGCCAGCAGCTACCTCAGGGTCACTGAAGCTTTCTTT. This codes for CASSYLRVTEAFF.